Listed below are T cell receptor beta chains from one sample, sequenced in a study of beta chain features in type 1 diabetes. Clones were sequenced by immunoSEQ multiplex PCR, and TCRdb holds only the in-frame ones, with some missing. The top ten clones hold around 0.05% of a sample with 200,000 to 300,000 clones, roughly two thirds of them seen once. The sequenced sample was naive CD4+ T cells from blood. These receptors all stem from a man aged 25 to 45 in good health. Both conserved end residues are part of each CDR3. D genes are given only for firm matches. Size is omitted from some rows. Given values are once, few, many or a class for expanded clones.

d_call | j_call | clone_size | v_call | cdr3_aa | cdr3_nt
TRBD1 | TRBJ2-7 | once | TRBV29-1 | CSVVGTGLYEQYF | TGCAGCGTTGTTGGGACAGGGCTCTACGAGCAGTACTTC
- | TRBJ2-5 | few | TRBV29-1 | CSVELGGETQYF | TGCAGCGTTGAACTTGGGGGAGAGACCCAGTACTTC
TRBD1 | TRBJ2-3 | - | TRBV10-3 | CAISDSGTGVSTDTQYF | TGTGCCATCAGTGACAGTGGGACAGGGGTGAGCACAGATACGCAGTATTTT
- | TRBJ1-1 | - | TRBV7-9 | CASSKGGFTEAFF | TGTGCCAGCTCGAAAGGGGGGTTTACTGAAGCTTTCTTT
- | TRBJ2-1 | - | TRBV6-5 | CASSYSGNHDEQFF | TGTGCCAGCAGTTACTCGGGTAACCATGATGAGCAGTTCTTC
- | TRBJ2-5 | - | TRBV30 | CAWSVHSPQQETQYF | TGTGCCTGGAGTGTACATTCCCCCCAGCAAGAGACCCAGTACTTC
- | TRBJ1-4 | - | TRBV13 | CASSLAETAILATNEKLFF | TGTGCCAGCAGCTTAGCTGAGACGGCGATTCTTGCAACTAATGAAAAACTGTTTTTT
- | TRBJ2-5 | - | TRBV15 | CATSRVTIQETQYF | TGTGCCACCAGCAGAGTGACTATTCAAGAGACCCAGTACTTC
TRBD2 | TRBJ2-1 | - | TRBV5-4 | CASSPSPGLEKIHEQFF | TGTGCCAGCAGCCCCTCACCGGGACTAGAAAAGATCCATGAGCAGTTCTTC
TRBD2 | TRBJ2-3 | - | TRBV30 | CAWARLAGRSDTQYF | TGTGCCTGGGCTAGACTAGCGGGAAGGTCAGATACGCAGTATTTT
TRBD1 | TRBJ2-7 | - | TRBV30 | CAWRKLLGTGTYEQYF | TGTGCCTGGAGGAAACTACTCGGGACAGGGACCTACGAGCAGTACTTC
- | TRBJ1-5 | - | TRBV7-2 | CASSLAVGGNQPQHF | TGTGCCAGCAGCTTAGCGGTCGGTGGCAATCAGCCCCAGCATTTT
- | TRBJ1-6 | - | TRBV30 | CAWSVPATRANSPLHF | TGTGCCTGGAGTGTACCGGCAACCAGGGCGAATTCACCCCTCCACTTT
- | TRBJ2-7 | few | TRBV29-1 | CSVRQRQTYEQYF | TGCAGCGTTCGCCAACGCCAGACCTACGAGCAGTACTTC
- | TRBJ2-2 | - | TRBV30 | CAWSEQITGELFF | TGTGCCTGGAGTGAACAGATCACCGGGGAGCTGTTTTTT
- | TRBJ2-1 | - | TRBV9 | CASSIAPNNEQFF | TGTGCCAGCAGTATAGCCCCTAACAATGAGCAGTTCTTC
TRBD1 | TRBJ2-4 | once | TRBV15 | CATSTEVGTVGF | TGTGCCACCAGCACCGAGGTCGGGACAGTCGGCTTC
- | TRBJ1-5 | - | TRBV30 | CAWSGNAGPQHF | TGTGCCTGGAGTGGAAACGCTGGGCCCCAGCATTTT
- | TRBJ2-3 | few | TRBV20-1 | CSARDPSTQYF | TGCAGTGCTAGAGATCCTTCCACGCAGTATTTT
- | TRBJ2-5 | few | TRBV30 | CAWSIPQETQYF | TGTGCCTGGAGTATACCCCAAGAGACCCAGTACTTC
TRBD2 | TRBJ2-3 | - | TRBV9 | CASSVFETSLSTDTQYF | TGTGCCAGCAGCGTTTTTGAGACTAGCCTTTCCACAGATACGCAGTATTTT
- | TRBJ2-1 | - | TRBV7-2 | CASSLNRYEQFF | TGTGCCAGCAGCTTAAACCGCTATGAGCAGTTCTTC
- | TRBJ2-2 | - | TRBV30 | CAWSGGPSTGELFF | TGTGCCTGGAGTGGGGGACCCTCCACCGGGGAGCTGTTTTTT
- | TRBJ2-3 | - | TRBV7-9 | CASSCAHGGQGTDTQYF | TGTGCCAGCAGCTGCGCCCACGGGGGTCAGGGCACAGATACGCAGTATTTT
- | TRBJ2-3 | - | TRBV30 | CAWTRSSTDTQYF | TGTGCCTGGACTAGATCTAGCACAGATACGCAGTATTTT
- | TRBJ2-3 | - | TRBV5-4 | CASRGTDTQYF | TGTGCCAGCAGGGGCACAGATACGCAGTATTTT
- | TRBJ1-5 | - | TRBV30 | CAWSSDENQPQHF | TGTGCCTGGAGTTCGGACGAGAATCAGCCCCAGCATTTT
TRBD2 | TRBJ2-3 | - | TRBV7-2 | CASSSQTSGRDTQYF | TGTGCCAGCAGCTCACAGACTAGCGGACGAGATACGCAGTATTTT
- | TRBJ1-2 | once | TRBV29-1 | CSADQGEGYTF | TGCAGCGCCGACCAGGGTGAAGGCTACACCTTC
- | TRBJ2-3 | few | TRBV30 | CAWSRVLSTDTQYF | TGTGCCTGGAGTAGAGTGCTGAGCACAGATACGCAGTATTTT
- | TRBJ2-7 | few | TRBV6-1 | CASTLLSSSYEQYF | TGTGCCAGTACTCTTCTAAGCAGCTCCTACGAGCAGTACTTC
- | TRBJ2-7 | - | TRBV7-9 | CASSPSGGASYEQYF | TGTGCCAGCAGCCCTTCTGGAGGGGCCTCCTACGAGCAGTACTTC
- | TRBJ2-7 | once | TRBV29-1 | CSAQEGVDEQYF | TGCAGCGCCCAGGAGGGAGTCGACGAGCAGTACTTC
TRBD2 | TRBJ2-1 | few | TRBV29-1 | CSVGGRLNNEQFF | TGCAGCGTTGGCGGGAGGTTGAACAATGAGCAGTTCTTC
- | TRBJ1-2 | - | TRBV7-2 | CASSLARAGIGHGYTF | TGTGCCAGCAGCTTAGCTCGAGCGGGTATCGGGCATGGCTACACCTTC
- | TRBJ2-1 | - | TRBV29-1 | CSVDSGYNEQFF | TGCAGCGTTGATTCTGGCTACAATGAGCAGTTCTTC
TRBD2 | TRBJ2-3 | - | TRBV30 | CAWSSPGLAGVADTQYF | TGTGCCTGGAGTTCTCCGGGACTAGCGGGAGTAGCAGATACGCAGTATTTT
TRBD2 | TRBJ2-3 | - | TRBV25-1 | CASSLTSGRIVPTDTQYF | TGTGCCAGCAGTTTGACTAGCGGGAGGATAGTTCCCACAGATACGCAGTATTTT
- | TRBJ1-6 | once | TRBV30 | CAWSVLGPLHF | TGTGCCTGGAGTGTACTGGGGCCCCTCCACTTT
- | TRBJ2-5 | once | TRBV5-1 | CASSLARKGETQYF | TGCGCCAGCAGCTTGGCGAGGAAGGGGGAGACCCAGTACTTC
TRBD2 | TRBJ2-5 | few | TRBV7-2 | CASSRSGTTEETQYF | TGTGCCAGCAGCCGCTCCGGGACTACTGAAGAGACCCAGTACTTC
- | TRBJ2-7 | - | TRBV9 | CASSVEEGPYEQYF | TGTGCCAGCAGCGTAGAAGAGGGACCCTACGAGCAGTACTTC
TRBD2 | TRBJ2-3 | - | TRBV27 | CASRPSGGANTQYF | TGTGCCAGTCGACCTAGCGGGGGGGCAAATACGCAGTATTTT
- | TRBJ2-1 | few | TRBV29-1 | CSGSGGGPWDEQFF | TGCAGCGGCTCAGGGGGGGGCCCTTGGGATGAGCAGTTCTTC
- | TRBJ2-5 | - | TRBV30 | CAWSGLVQETQYF | TGTGCCTGGAGTGGACTAGTCCAAGAGACCCAGTACTTC
TRBD1 | TRBJ2-2 | - | TRBV19 | CASGQGGTGELFF | TGTGCCAGTGGACAGGGCGGGACCGGGGAGCTGTTTTTT
- | TRBJ2-3 | - | TRBV18 | CASSPPSLASDTQYF | TGTGCCAGCTCACCACCGTCACTAGCCTCAGATACGCAGTATTTT